This T cell receptor (beta chain) was profiled in a study of CD8+ T cells in alopecia areata. Findings and limits, study-wide: Sequenced scalp T cells also include alphabeta T cells resident in normal skin. For lesional scalp, especially alopecia totalis/universalis, clonality was higher than in normal scalp. Compared with mice, patients displayed less clear TCR sharing, possibly for HLA-related reasons.

Sorting of PBMCs yielded the CD4+ and CD8+ T cells. It was cDNA, reverse transcribed from extracted RNA, that served as the sequencing template. Clones were sequenced by immunoSEQ multiplex PCR, and TCRdb holds only the in-frame ones, with some missing. The data hold 120,000 or so clones, with roughly two thirds observed a single time. Only a few counts were recorded for this clone. What it binds is unknown. The CDR3 extends over 14 amino acids. Looked up from germline, CDR1 is SGHTA and CDR2 is FQGNSA. V lost 1 base and J lost 9; bases outside the gene matches: 7. Sequencing was performed on CD4+ T cells sorted from blood. This TCR derives from a human donor in good health. The rearrangement joins TRBV7-2 to TRBJ1-2; 8 positions match TRBD1. CDR3 loop: CASSLVGQGTSYTF. The CDR3 DNA follows: TGTGCCAGCAGCTTAGTTGGACAGGGAACGAGCTACACCTTC. Using reference TRBV7-2 and TRBJ1-2 for the parts outside the CDR3, the full variable domain is GAGVSQSPSNKVTEKGKDVELRCDPISGHTALYWYRQSLGQGLEFLIYFQGNSAPDKSGLPSDRFSAERTGGSVSTLTIQRTQQEDSAVYLCASSLVGQGTSYTFGSGTRLTVV.